These 26 T cell receptor beta chains originate from one sample sequenced in a study of blood T cell repertoires in COVID-19. Some clones are missing from TCRdb's copy, which holds only in-frame ones; the method was immunoSEQ multiplex PCR. The sample includes approximately 440,000 clones, around 91% of them seen just once. The sequenced sample was PBMCs or T cells enriched from blood (not recorded which). The receptors were gathered from a man between 18 and 35 years old who had recovered from COVID-19.

The chain has TRBV5-4 and TRBJ1-5; unclear D gene. Looked up from germline, CDR1 is SGHNT and CDR2 is YYREEE (reference sequence). The V end was cut by 0 bases, the J end by 2 bases, with 9 bases between. The length of the CDR3 is 15 residues. CDR3 bases: TGTGCCAGCAGCTTGGACGGGAATGGCAATCAGCCCCAGCATTTT. Protein product: CASSLDGNGNQPQHF.

The chain couples TRBV5-1 to TRBJ1-2; perhaps TRBD1 as D (5 bases). V was shortened by 6 bases and J by 0 bases, with 12 bases between the two germline ends. Germline-derived CDR1 and CDR2 are SGHRS and YFSETQ. The CDR3 consists of 14 residues. CDR3 residues: CASTTEFANYGYTF. CDR3 bases: TGCGCCAGCACGACAGAGTTTGCTAACTATGGCTACACCTTC.

The rearrangement uses TRBV7-9 and TRBJ2-5; 10 bases are a match to TRBD2. With 5 bases clipped from V and 2 bases from J, the junction kept 8 bases outside the gene matches. This CDR3 is 16 amino acids long. Germline assignment: CDR1 SEHNR and CDR2 FQNEAQ (reference sequence). The CDR3: CASSTTSGVGQETQYF. The CDR3 nucleotides are TGTGCCAGCAGCACCACTAGCGGGGTCGGGCAAGAGACCCAGTACTTC.

CDR3 in DNA: TGTGCCAGCAGCTTTGGACAGGGGAGGAACGAGCAGTTCTTC. Its translation is CASSFGQGRNEQFF. V is TRBV13 and J is TRBJ2-1, with 9 bases aligning to TRBD1. This CDR3 is 14 amino acids long. The J segment lost 10 bases and the V segment lost 3 bases, leaving 7 bases of the junction unmatched. Germline-derived CDR1 and CDR2 are PRHDT and FYEKMQ (reference sequence).

The rearrangement links TRBV12-3 or TRBV12-4 to TRBJ1-1, with TRBD1 as a possible D gene (5 bases). The CDR3 runs 13 residues. Between the trimmed V and J ends, which lost 3 bases and 10 bases, there was a span of 15 bases. Here the CDR3 reads CASSFLGRTSAFF. The DNA of the CDR3 is TGTGCCAGCAGTTTTCTGGGGCGGACATCAGCTTTCTTT.

This chain connects TRBV19 to TRBJ2-4; no clear D. Germline loops: CDR1 LNHDA, CDR2 SQIVND (reference sequence). Trimming left V 4 bases short and J 8 bases short, with 6 bases between. This CDR3 spans 11 amino acids. CDR3 bases: TGTGCCAGTAGTAGTCGGGACATTCAGTACTTC. Translation: CASSSRDIQYF.

This rearrangement joins TRBV19 to TRBJ2-7, with unresolved D. CDR1 and CDR2 (germline): LNHDA, SQIVND (reference sequence). This CDR3 has 14 amino acids. The V end lost 0 bases, the J end lost 3 bases, and 9 bases lay between the germline ends. As DNA, the CDR3 is TGTGCCAGTAGTATAGATTACCAGGACTACGAGCAGTACTTC. Residues: CASSIDYQDYEQYF.

The V call is TRBV5-1, the J call TRBJ1-3; D gene uncertain. The CDR3 extends over 15 amino acids. The germline V gene encodes CDR1 SGHRS and CDR2 YFSETQ. V shed 1 base and J shed 0 bases, with 8 bases lying between them. CDR3 in DNA: TGCGCCAGCAGCTTGAATCCAGTCTCTGGAAACACCATATATTTT. It yields the protein CASSLNPVSGNTIYF. The complete variable domain, with remaining parts taken from reference TRBV5-1 and TRBJ1-3, reads KAGVTQTPRYLIKTRGQQVTLSCSPISGHRSVSWYQQTPGQGLQFLFEYFSETQRNKGNFPGRFSGRQFSNSRSEMNVSTLELGDSALYLCASSLNPVSGNTIYFGEGSWLTVV.

V is TRBV5-1 and J is TRBJ2-7, with 9 nucleotides matching TRBD2. V lost 0 bases, J lost 3 bases, and 4 bases stayed unmatched. The germline V gene encodes CDR1 SGHRS and CDR2 YFSETQ. CDR3 length: 15 amino acids. CDR3 DNA: TGCGCCAGCAGCTTGGTGGTAGCGGGAGACTACGAGCAGTACTTC. Translating it yields CASSLVVAGDYEQYF.

The chain links TRBV28 to TRBJ2-1, with D unclear. The CDR3 has 15 amino acids. Trimming pared 3 bases from V and 4 bases from J, leaving 13 bases between. Per germline, CDR1 MDHEN and CDR2 SYDVKM. The chain's CDR3 is CASSFVNPIYNEQFF. Written as DNA, the CDR3 is TGTGCCAGCAGTTTTGTGAATCCTATTTACAATGAGCAGTTCTTC.

This sequence joins TRBV9 and TRBJ1-2; 7 nucleotides align to TRBD1. V shed 0 bases and J 1 base; nucleotides not matched to a gene: 6. The germline gives CDR1 SGDLS, CDR2 YYNGEE. The CDR3 has 16 amino acids. The CDR3 nucleotides read TGTGCCAGCAGCGTAGATCAGGGACAGAGTAACTATGGCTACACCTTC. Its protein product is CASSVDQGQSNYGYTF.

This chain connects TRBV14 to TRBJ1-6; D is possibly TRBD1 (6 bases). Germline CDR1 is SGHDN and CDR2 is FVKESK. The CDR3 extends over 13 amino acids. The V gene lost 0 bases and the J gene lost 15 bases, with 12 bases spanning the gap. The CDR3 is CASSQDRQGLLHF. DNA for the CDR3: TGTGCCAGCAGCCAAGATCGGCAGGGGCTCCTCCACTTT.

The V gene is TRBV10-3, the J gene TRBJ1-2, with D perhaps TRBD1 (6 bases). Germline V gives CDR1 ENHRY, CDR2 SYGVKD. This CDR3 spans 15 amino acids. V shed 3 bases and J shed 2 bases, with 13 bases lying between them. The CDR3 DNA reads as TGTGCCATCAGTGACCCTCGACAGGAGAACTATGGCTACACCTTC. Translation: CAISDPRQENYGYTF.

The CDR3 DNA follows: TGCGCCAGCAGCTTGGTTGCGGGGCTAGATTCACCCCTCCACTTT. Its protein is CASSLVAGLDSPLHF. The chain has TRBV5-1 and TRBJ1-6, with D perhaps matching TRBD1 (5 bases). Germline V gene data show CDR1 as SGHRS and CDR2 as YFSETQ. The CDR3 is made up of 15 amino acids. V lost 0 bases and J 8 bases, leaving 12 bases between the germline ends.

The chain combines TRBV30 with TRBJ1-4; 8 nucleotides match TRBD1. This CDR3 region has 13 residues. The trim removed 5 bases at V and 6 bases at J, leaving 5 bases unmatched. Germline values: CDR1 GTSNPN, CDR2 SVGIG (reference sequence). The CDR3 coding sequence is TGTGCCTGGCGACAGGGGATGTATGAAAAACTGTTTTTT. Its translation is CAWRQGMYEKLFF.

This clone was seen once. The V call is TRBV28, the J call TRBJ1-5, with no clear D. Trimming took off 8 bases at V and 5 bases at J, with 22 bases between the two ends. CDR1 is MDHEN, CDR2 SYDVKM, per germline. This CDR3 comprises 16 residues. The CDR3 is CASRRAASRLDQPQHF. In DNA, the CDR3 is TGTGCCAGCCGAAGAGCTGCGTCCCGACTGGATCAGCCCCAGCATTTT.

DNA of the CDR3: TGTGCCAGTACCCGAGACAGGTTCCCCGCCGAGCAGTACTTC. It is translated as CASTRDRFPAEQYF. The V call is TRBV19, the J call TRBJ2-7; D is possibly TRBD1 (6 bases). Germline V gene sequence: CDR1 LNHDA, CDR2 SQIVND (reference sequence). The CDR3 is 14 residues long. Trimming shortened V by 7 bases and J by 6 bases, and 19 bases separated the two germline ends.

J is TRBJ2-5 and V is TRBV5-1, with TRBD1 identical over 10 bases. This CDR3 is built from 15 residues. J was trimmed by 4 bases and V by 0 bases; bases with no gene match: 3. The V gene's germline CDR1 is SGHRS and CDR2 YFSETQ. The CDR3 bases are TGCGCCAGCAGCTTGGACGGGACAGGGGTAGAGACCCAGTACTTC. Protein product: CASSLDGTGVETQYF.

The CDR3 sequence is CASSPGTGFNSPLHF. CDR3 bases: TGTGCCAGCAGCCCCGGGACAGGTTTCAATTCACCCCTCCACTTT. This sequence joins TRBV7-2 and TRBJ1-6; 8 bases align to TRBD1. After removal of 5 bases from V and 7 bases from J, the junction contained 7 bases not matched to a gene. CDR3 length: 15 residues. Germline values: CDR1 SGHTA, CDR2 FQGNSA.

The gene calls are TRBV19 and TRBJ2-1; TRBD2 matches 8 bases. The CDR3 extends over 15 amino acids. CDR1 and CDR2 from the germline V gene are LNHDA and SQIVND (reference sequence). With 3 bases clipped from V and 7 bases from J, the junction kept 8 bases outside the gene matches. In nucleotides, the CDR3 is TGTGCCAGTAGTATCCTAGCGGGTGCTGGGAATGAGCAGTTCTTC. Encoded protein: CASSILAGAGNEQFF.

The CDR3 sequence: CASSPNSWTPLGEQYF. CDR3 DNA sequence: TGTGCCAGCAGCCCAAATTCATGGACCCCACTAGGGGAGCAGTACTTC. The chain is built from TRBV5-6 and TRBJ2-7; maybe TRBD2 (5 bases). Trimming cost V 4 bases and J 7 bases, with 24 bases left between them. Germline V gives CDR1 SGHDT, CDR2 YYEEEE. CDR3 size: 16 residues.

Only one count was recorded for this clone. The chain links TRBV14 to TRBJ1-1; no clear D. With 5 bases removed from V and 0 bases from J, the gap between germline ends came to 13 bases. The CDR3 spans 15 residues. In germline, CDR1 is SGHDN, CDR2 FVKESK. The CDR3 region is CASSGSRSMNTEAFF. The CDR3 coding sequence is TGTGCCAGCAGCGGATCAAGGAGCATGAACACTGAAGCTTTCTTT. Using reference TRBV14 and TRBJ1-1 for the parts outside the CDR3, the full variable domain is EAGVTQFPSHSVIEKGQTVTLRCDPISGHDNLYWYRRVMGKEIKFLLHFVKESKQDESGMPNNRFLAERTGGTYSTLKVQPAELEDSGVYFCASSGSRSMNTEAFFGQGTRLTVV.

The chain employs TRBV5-5 and TRBJ1-5; 9 positions match TRBD1. CDR3 length equals 15 residues. Germline V gene sequence: CDR1 SGHKS, CDR2 YYEKEE (reference sequence). V lost 0 bases to trimming and J lost 4 bases; unmatched junction nucleotides: 2. The CDR3 nucleotides read TGTGCCAGCAGCTTGGGACAGGGGGTAAATCAGCCCCAGCATTTT. Protein product: CASSLGQGVNQPQHF.

This clone was detected only a few times. This chain links TRBV2 with TRBJ2-7, with 9 positions matching TRBD1. CDR1 is SNHLY and CDR2 is FYNNEI in the germline V gene. The CDR3 length is 13 residues. V shed 8 bases and J 3 bases; nucleotides not matched to a gene: 5. The CDR3 DNA reads as TGTGCCAGCCAACTGGGACAGGGCTACGAGCAGTACTTC. Amino acids: CASQLGQGYEQYF. The complete variable domain, with remaining parts taken from reference TRBV2 and TRBJ2-7, reads EPEVTQTPSHQVTQMGQEVILRCVPISNHLYFYWYRQILGQKVEFLVSFYNNEISEKSEIFDDQFSVERPDGSNFTLKIRSTKLEDSAMYFCASQLGQGYEQYFGPGTRLTVT.

The CDR3 nucleotides read TGTGCCAGCAGCTTAGACAGGTGGTCCTATGGCTACACCTTC. This sequence encodes CASSLDRWSYGYTF. The chain uses TRBV11-3 and TRBJ1-2, with unresolved D. The CDR3 totals 14 residues. Trimming pared 0 bases from V and 4 bases from J, leaving 9 bases between. Germline-derived CDR1 and CDR2 are SGHNT and YENEEA.

This clone was seen only once. V usage is TRBV6-4 and J usage is TRBJ1-6, with 9 bases identical to TRBD1. Germline V gene lookup returns CDR1 MRHNA and CDR2 SNTAGT. The length of the CDR3 is 14 residues. The junction had 7 bases not matched to a gene; V was cut back by 6 bases and J by 10 bases. CDR3 region: CASSRTGAGSPLHF. As DNA, the CDR3 is TGTGCCAGCAGCCGGACAGGGGCCGGGTCACCCCTCCACTTT.